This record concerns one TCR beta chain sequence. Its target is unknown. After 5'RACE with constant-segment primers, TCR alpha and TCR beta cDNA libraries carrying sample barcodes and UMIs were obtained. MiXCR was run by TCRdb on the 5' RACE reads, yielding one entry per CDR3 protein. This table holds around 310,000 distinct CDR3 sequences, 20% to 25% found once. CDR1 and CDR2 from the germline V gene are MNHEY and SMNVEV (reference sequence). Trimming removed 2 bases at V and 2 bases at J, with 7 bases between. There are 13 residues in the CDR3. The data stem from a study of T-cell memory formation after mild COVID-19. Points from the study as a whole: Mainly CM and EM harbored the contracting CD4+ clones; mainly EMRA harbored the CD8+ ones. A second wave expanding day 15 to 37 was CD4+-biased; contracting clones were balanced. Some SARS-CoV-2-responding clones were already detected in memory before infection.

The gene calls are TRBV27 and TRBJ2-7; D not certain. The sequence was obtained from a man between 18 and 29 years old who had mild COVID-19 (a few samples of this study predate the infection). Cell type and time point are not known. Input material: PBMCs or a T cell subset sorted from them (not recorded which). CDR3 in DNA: TGTGCCAGCAGTTTAACCGTAACCTACGAGCAGTACTTC. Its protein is CASSLTVTYEQYF.